One TCR beta chain is described in this entry. Its target antigen remains unknown. Per-base qualities were not stored, and no clone one base away is much larger. The record originates from a study of OX40 agonist ivuxolimab in advanced cancers. At the level of the whole study: The costimulatory receptor OX40 (CD134) was targeted by ivuxolimab, a fully human IgG2 agonistic monoclonal antibody. Intravenous ivuxolimab was administered to patients every 2 weeks at six dose levels: 0.01, 0.1, 0.3, 1.5, 3 and 10 mg/kg. Among the 50 to 55 dose-escalation patients, some 20 had hepatocellular carcinoma, roughly 15 melanoma, 9 renal cell carcinoma and 9 head and neck cancer. In the dose-escalation cohort, 70% to 85% of patients were male, and the mean age was roughly 56 years with a range of roughly 20 to 80. Patients were allowed to have had prior anti-PD-1, anti-PD-L1 or anti-CTLA-4 therapy, and approximately 40% of the dose-escalation patients had been treated with checkpoint inhibitors. Three dose-escalation patients achieved partial responses, one with hepatocellular carcinoma and two with cutaneous melanoma. Peripheral TCRbeta sequencing aimed to test whether ivuxolimab altered TCR sequence diversity and caused clonal T-cell expansion. The paper describes the monotherapy dose-escalation part (N = 52 patients) of the phase I trial of ivuxolimab. Results and caveats for the whole study, not just this receptor: Antigen specificity was not determined for the clonally expanded peripheral T cells. Clonal expansion of both CD4+ and CD8+ blood T cells was observed from baseline to week 6 at doses 0.1 to 3.0 mg/kg. Low levels of normalized T-cell clonal expansion were also shown by some nonresponding patients. On average, CD8+ T cells showed more expanded clones than CD4+ T cells after ivuxolimab. In the 0.1-3.0 mg/kg groups, partial responders were among the patients with the lowest normalized peripheral clonal expansion, particularly in CD8+ T cells.

The CDR3 has 14 amino acids, counting the end cysteine and phenylalanine. The CDR3 DNA has 42 bases and is translated from base 1. Trimming costs V 4 bases and J 2 bases, and their ends lie 11 bases apart. Via the germline V gene, CDR1 is LGHNA and CDR2 YSLEER. Genomic DNA was isolated from the sorted cells so that the TCRbeta CDR3 region could be sequenced. The immunoSEQ Assay was used for sequencing of TCRbeta CDR3 regions. Here the immuneACCESS table is served through TCRdb, limited to in-frame sequences with V and J called. Missing clones are a known gap in these copies; in checked studies unresolved V genes cover under half, and the rest lacks a known reason. A total of tens of thousands of clones appear in this sample, roughly nine tenths of them only once. The ten largest make up around 0.34% of the sample. The trial excluded patients who had a history of autoimmune disease or were on systemic immunosuppression. Peripheral blood for TCR sequencing was drawn from every dose cohort at baseline, at cycle 4 day 1 and at cycle 7 day 1. The samples were drawn from a first-in-human, open-label, multicenter phase I dose-escalation trial of ivuxolimab. Adults with locally advanced or metastatic melanoma, renal cell carcinoma, hepatocellular carcinoma or head and neck squamous cell carcinoma were enrolled in the trial. Before TCR sequencing, CD4+ T cells and CD8+ T cells were sorted from peripheral blood as separate populations.

The sequence joins TRBV4-3 to TRBJ1-1; perhaps TRBD1 is the D gene, with 6 bases matching. This receptor was obtained from an adult with an advanced solid tumor such as melanoma, head and neck, liver or kidney cancer. The sequencing used CD4+ or CD8+ T cells sorted from blood, collected in a trial of the OX40 agonist ivuxolimab. The CDR3 amino acid sequence is: CASSPGAENTEAFF. The DNA is TGCGCCAGCAGCCCGGGGGCCGAAAACACTGAAGCTTTCTTT.